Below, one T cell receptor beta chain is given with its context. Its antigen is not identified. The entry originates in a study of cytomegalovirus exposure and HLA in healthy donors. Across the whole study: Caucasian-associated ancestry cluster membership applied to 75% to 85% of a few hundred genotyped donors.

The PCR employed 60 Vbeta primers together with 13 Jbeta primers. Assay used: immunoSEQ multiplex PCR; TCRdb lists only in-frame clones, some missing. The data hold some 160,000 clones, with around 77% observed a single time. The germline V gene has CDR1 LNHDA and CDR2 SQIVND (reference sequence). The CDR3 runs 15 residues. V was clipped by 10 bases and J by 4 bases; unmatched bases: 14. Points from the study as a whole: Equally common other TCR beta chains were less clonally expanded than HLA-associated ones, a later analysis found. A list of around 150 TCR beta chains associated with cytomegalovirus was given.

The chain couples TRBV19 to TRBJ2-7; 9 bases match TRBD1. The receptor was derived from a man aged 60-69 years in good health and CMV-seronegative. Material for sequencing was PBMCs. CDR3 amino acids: CATSQQQGAGYEQYF. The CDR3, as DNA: TGTGCCACTTCCCAACAACAGGGGGCAGGGTACGAGCAGTACTTC.